The 4 T cell receptor beta chains below come from one sample, sequenced in a study of blood T cells in healthy people across ages. A second PCR, run for about 6 to 12 cycles, used a sample-barcoded 5' primer plus a J-beta primer mix. TCRdb used MiXCR to reprocess the 5' RACE reads, holding one entry per CDR3 protein. Here the sample spans some 920,000 distinct CDR3 sequences, roughly 51% being singletons. Sequenced: blood. Receptors were obtained from a woman aged 55-69 years in good health.

V gene TRBV28 combines with J gene TRBJ2-7, with D perhaps matching TRBD1 (7 bases). Germline assignment: CDR1 MDHEN and CDR2 SYDVKM. V dropped 6 bases and J dropped 7 bases, with 22 bases sitting between them. This CDR3 spans 15 amino acids. CDR3 region: CASRRDSLSSGEQYF. The CDR3, as DNA: TGTGCCAGCAGGCGGGACAGCCTCAGTAGTGGAGAGCAGTACTTC.

This chain uses TRBV6-2 or TRBV6-3 with TRBJ2-7; D is possibly TRBD2 (6 bases). The CDR3 runs 15 residues. The V end lost 4 bases, the J end lost 2 bases, and 15 bases lay between the germline ends. Per the germline V gene, CDR1 is MNHEY and CDR2 is SVGEGT. DNA for the CDR3: TGTGCCAGCAGTTTGTTGGCGGGAATTACCTACGAGCAGTACTTC. Translating it yields CASSLLAGITYEQYF.

This clonotype was observed a handful of times. The rearrangement links TRBV27 to TRBJ2-7; 7 positions match TRBD1. This CDR3 spans 12 amino acids. Germline CDR1 reads MNHEY; CDR2 reads SMNVEV (reference sequence). Losses at the gene ends were 8 bases for V and 6 bases for J; bases not matched to a gene: 7. CDR3 sequence (DNA): TGTGCCAGCTCCCGGACAGGTTGCGAGCAGTACTTC. This translates into CASSRTGCEQYF.

About this clonotype: A read error may account for a junction end that differs from germline. This chain uses TRBV6-6 with TRBJ2-3, with D possibly being TRBD1 or TRBD2 (5 bases each). CDR3 length: 13 residues. The germline CDR1 and CDR2 sequences are MNHNY and SVGAGI (reference sequence). The CDR3 sequence: CVSNGASTDTQYF. CDR3 sequence (DNA): TGTGTCAGCAACGGGGCTAGCACAGATACGCAGTATTTT.